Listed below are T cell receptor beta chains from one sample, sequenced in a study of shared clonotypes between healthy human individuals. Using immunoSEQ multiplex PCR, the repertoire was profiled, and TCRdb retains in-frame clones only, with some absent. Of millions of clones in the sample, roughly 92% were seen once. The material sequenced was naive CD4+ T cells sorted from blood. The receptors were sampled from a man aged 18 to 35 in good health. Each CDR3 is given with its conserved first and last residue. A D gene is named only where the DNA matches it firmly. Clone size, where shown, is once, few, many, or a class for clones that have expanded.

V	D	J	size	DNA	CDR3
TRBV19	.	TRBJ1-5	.	TGTGCCAGTAGTATTCAGGGCAGTTTTAGTCAGCCCCAGCATTTT	CASSIQGSFSQPQHF
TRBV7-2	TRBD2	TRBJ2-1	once	TGTGCCAGCAGCTTAGGCAGCGGGAGGGCCGGTTATGAGCAGTTCTTC	CASSLGSGRAGYEQFF
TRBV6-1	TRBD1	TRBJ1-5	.	TGTGCCAGCATCGCCGGGACAGGTAGCAATCAGCCCCAGCATTTT	CASIAGTGSNQPQHF
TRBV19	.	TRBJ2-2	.	TGTGCCAGTAGCCTAAAAAGGGAGCTGTTTTTT	CASSLKRELFF
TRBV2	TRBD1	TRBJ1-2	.	TGTGCCATCCATCAGGGGGGTGGCTACACCTTC	CAIHQGGGYTF
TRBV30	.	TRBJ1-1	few	TGTGCCTGGACTCTCGGGAGGAACACTGAAGCTTTCTTT	CAWTLGRNTEAFF
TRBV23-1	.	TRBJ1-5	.	TGCGCCAGCAAATTTCCGGGCAGCCCCTTATCGAATCAGCCCCAGCATTTT	CASKFPGSPLSNQPQHF
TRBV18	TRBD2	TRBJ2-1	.	TGTGCCAGCTCACCCCCGGGACTAGCTAGGAATGAGCAGTTCTTC	CASSPPGLARNEQFF
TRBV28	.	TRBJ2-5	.	TGTGCCAGCAGTTTAGTCCAAGAGACCCAGTACTTC	CASSLVQETQYF
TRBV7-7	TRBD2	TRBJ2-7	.	TGTGCTAGCAGCCCCGGGGGGGACGAGCAGTACTTC	CASSPGGDEQYF
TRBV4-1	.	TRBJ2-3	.	TGCGCCAGCAGCCAAGCCTCATCCCCCGCCACAGATACGCAGTATTTT	CASSQASSPATDTQYF
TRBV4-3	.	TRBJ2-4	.	TGCGCCAGCAGCCAAGATCGGGGGGCGGTGACGGACATTCAGTACTTC	CASSQDRGAVTDIQYF
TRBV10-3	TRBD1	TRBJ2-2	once	TGTGCCATTCACGAATCACAGGGGGCGCCCACCGGGGAGCTGTTTTTT	CAIHESQGAPTGELFF
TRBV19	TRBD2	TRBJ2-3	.	TGTGCCAGTAGTAAGGAGGATCCCGGGAGGGCCACAGATACGCAGTATTTT	CASSKEDPGRATDTQYF
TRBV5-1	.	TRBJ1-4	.	TGCGCCAGCAGCTCCACAGGGTATACTAATGAAAAACTGTTTTTT	CASSSTGYTNEKLFF
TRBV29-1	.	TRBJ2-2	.	TGCAGCGTCCTTCTCCCTTCTAGGGGGATGCACACCGGGGAGCTGTTTTTT	CSVLLPSRGMHTGELFF
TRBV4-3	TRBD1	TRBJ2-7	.	TGCGCCAGCAGCCTCAATACAGGGGGCGAGCAGTACTTC	CASSLNTGGEQYF
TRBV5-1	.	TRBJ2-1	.	TGCGCCAGCAGCTTGGCAGGTAACAATGAGCAGTTCTTC	CASSLAGNNEQFF
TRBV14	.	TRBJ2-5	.	TGTGCCAGCAGCCAAAAGCGAACGGAGACCCAGTACTTC	CASSQKRTETQYF
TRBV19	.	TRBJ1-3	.	TGTGCCAGTACCCGCGGGGGCTATGGAAACACCATATATTTT	CASTRGGYGNTIYF
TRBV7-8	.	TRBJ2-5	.	TGTGCCAGCAGCCGAATCTCGGGGATCCAAGAGACCCAGTACTTC	CASSRISGIQETQYF
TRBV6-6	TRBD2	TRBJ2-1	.	TGTGCCAGCAGTTCCACTAGCGGGGGGGCCTACAATGAGCAGTTCTTC	CASSSTSGGAYNEQFF
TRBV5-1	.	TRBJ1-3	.	TGCGCCAGCAGCTTGACCCCCCCCACACGGGGGTCAGGAAACACCATATATTTT	CASSLTPPTRGSGNTIYF
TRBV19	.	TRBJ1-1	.	TGTGCCAGTAGTACCATCAGAGGACCTGAAGCTTTCTTT	CASSTIRGPEAFF
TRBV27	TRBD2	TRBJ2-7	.	TGTGCCAGCGGGAGGGTCTCCTACGAGCAGTACTTC	CASGRVSYEQYF
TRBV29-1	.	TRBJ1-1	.	TGCAGCGTTGAAGGGCCGCGGTCGAGCACTGAAGCTTTCTTT	CSVEGPRSSTEAFF
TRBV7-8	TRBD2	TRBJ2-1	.	TGTGCCAGCAGCCAAGTAGCGGGAGGGTACAATGAGCAGTTCTTC	CASSQVAGGYNEQFF
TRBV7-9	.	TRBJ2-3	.	TGTGCCAGCAGCCCCCTAGCGCCAGATACGCAGTATTTT	CASSPLAPDTQYF
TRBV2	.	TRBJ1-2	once	TGTGCCAGCAACGGCAGAAACTATGGCTACACCTTC	CASNGRNYGYTF
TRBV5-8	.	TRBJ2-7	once	TGTGCCAGCAGCTTGGGAGCCAACTCCTACGAGCAGTACTTC	CASSLGANSYEQYF
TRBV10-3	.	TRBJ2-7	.	TGTGCCATCAGTGCTGGGGGGCAAGCGGGCGAGCAGTACTTC	CAISAGGQAGEQYF
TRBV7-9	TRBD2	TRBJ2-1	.	TGTGCCAGCAGTTATAGCGGGACATCCTACAATGAGCAGTTCTTC	CASSYSGTSYNEQFF
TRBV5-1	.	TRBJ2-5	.	TGCGCCAGCAGCTTGCCAGGACTACTCGGTGCAGAGACCCAGTACTTC	CASSLPGLLGAETQYF
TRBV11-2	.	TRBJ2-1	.	TGTGCCAGCAGCTTAGATGTGGTTTACAATGAGCAGTTCTTC	CASSLDVVYNEQFF
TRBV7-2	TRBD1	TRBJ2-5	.	TGTGCCAGCAGCTTAGCGACAGGGGGCTGGGAGACCCAGTACTTC	CASSLATGGWETQYF
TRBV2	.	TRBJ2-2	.	TGTGCCAGCAGTGTGTTGGAGGTCACCGGGGAGCTGTTTTTT	CASSVLEVTGELFF
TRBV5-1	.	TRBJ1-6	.	TGCGCCAGCAGCTTACGGACAGATAATTCACCCCTCCACTTT	CASSLRTDNSPLHF
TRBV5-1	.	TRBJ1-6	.	TGCGCCAGCAGCGGTGGTGGAGGGGGGGAGTCACCCCTCCACTTT	CASSGGGGGESPLHF
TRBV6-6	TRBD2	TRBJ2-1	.	TGTGCCAGCAGTTACTCGAGGCCTAGCGGGGGGGACGAGCAGTTCTTC	CASSYSRPSGGDEQFF
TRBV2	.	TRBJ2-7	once	TGTGCCAGCAGTGAATCCCCCTACGAGCAGTACTTC	CASSESPYEQYF
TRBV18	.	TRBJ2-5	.	TGTGCCAGCTCACCGAGACTAGAGACCCAGTACTTC	CASSPRLETQYF
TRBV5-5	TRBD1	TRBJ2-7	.	TGTGCCAGCGGGACAGCCCTTCGACCCTACGAGCAGTACTTC	CASGTALRPYEQYF
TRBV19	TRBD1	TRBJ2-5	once	TGTGCCAGTAGTACTGGACAGGGTTTGATCGAGACCCAGTACTTC	CASSTGQGLIETQYF
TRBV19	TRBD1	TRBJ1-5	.	TGTGCCACCGACAGGGGTAGGAATCAGCCCCAGCATTTT	CATDRGRNQPQHF
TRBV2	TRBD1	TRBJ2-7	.	TGTGCCAGCAAGGCGTCGACCGGGACAGGGATCGAGCAGTACTTC	CASKASTGTGIEQYF
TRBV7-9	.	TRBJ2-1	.	TGTGCCAGCAGCTTAGAGGCAGGGACAAATACCTACAATGAGCAGTTCTTC	CASSLEAGTNTYNEQFF
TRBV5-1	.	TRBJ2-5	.	TGCGCCAGCAGCTTGACTAGTACCCAAGAGACCCAGTACTTC	CASSLTSTQETQYF
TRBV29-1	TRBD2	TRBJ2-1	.	TGCAGCGTTGAAGTGGGCTGGGGGGAGGGATTCTCCTACAATGAGCAGTTCTTC	CSVEVGWGEGFSYNEQFF
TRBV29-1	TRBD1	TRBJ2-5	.	TGCAGCGCTGGGACAGCGCAAGAGACCCAGTACTTC	CSAGTAQETQYF
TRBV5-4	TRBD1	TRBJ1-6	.	TGTGCCAGCAGTCAACAGGGGGCCCGCTCCTATAATTCACCCCTCCACTTT	CASSQQGARSYNSPLHF
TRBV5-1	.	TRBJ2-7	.	TGCGCCAGCAGCTTGGCCGTGGCGGCCTACGAGCAGTACTTC	CASSLAVAAYEQYF
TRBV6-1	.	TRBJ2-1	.	TGTGCCAGCAGTTTGACGACGGAGTACAATGAGCAGTTCTTC	CASSLTTEYNEQFF
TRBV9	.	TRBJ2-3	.	TGTGCCAGCAGCCGACAGGGCACAGATACGCAGTATTTT	CASSRQGTDTQYF
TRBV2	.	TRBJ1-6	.	TGTGCCAGCAGTGATGACCTTAACAGGTCCTATAATTCACCCCTCCACTTT	CASSDDLNRSYNSPLHF
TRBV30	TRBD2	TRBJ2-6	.	TGTGCCGCTAGGGGAGGGGTTGGCTCTGGGGCCAACGTCCTGACTTTC	CAARGGVGSGANVLTF
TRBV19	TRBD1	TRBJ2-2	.	TGTGCCAGTAGTATCCAGGGACAGGTGAACACCGGGGAGCTGTTTTTT	CASSIQGQVNTGELFF
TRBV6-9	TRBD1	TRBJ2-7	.	TGTGCCAGCAGTTTTCAGGGGGCCTACGAGCAGTACTTC	CASSFQGAYEQYF
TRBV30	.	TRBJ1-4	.	TGTGCCTGGAGCCCCGGTGGGGGTGGTGAAAAACTGTTTTTT	CAWSPGGGGEKLFF
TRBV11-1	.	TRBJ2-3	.	TGTGCCAGCAGCCACAATCAGGGGAGCCCAGATACGCAGTATTTT	CASSHNQGSPDTQYF
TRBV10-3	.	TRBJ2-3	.	TGTGCCATCAGTGGGAAGGAGCCTGGCACAGATACGCAGTATTTT	CAISGKEPGTDTQYF